The T cell receptor beta chain under discussion was sequenced for a study of memory CD4+ T cells and cytomegalovirus serostatus. Study-level information: Donors were healthy Belgian adults, several CMV seropositive and 24 seronegative.

In regard to this clone: Its antigen is currently unknown.

Single viable CD3+CD4+CD8-CD45RO+ cells were sorted as the memory CD4+ T cells. Per the authors' pipeline: After removing out-of-frame reads, over 2 million distinct TCRbeta sequences remained. Measured with immunoSEQ multiplex PCR; TCRdb has only the in-frame clones, and not every one. V, J and clone size are those of that table, while D and trimming were read from the DNA. Of more than 35,000 clones listed, 79% are singletons. Study-wide results and limits: The CMV-associated TCR signature appears largely within the CD4+ memory repertoire.

Germline V gene data show CDR1 as SEHNR and CDR2 as FQNEAQ (reference sequence). The CDR3 is made up of 15 amino acids. Trimming removed 2 bases at V and 0 bases at J, with 9 bases between. The sequenced sample consisted of memory CD4+ T cells from blood. The receptor was isolated from an adult in good health and CMV-seropositive. This chain joins TRBV7-9 and TRBJ2-3; D not certain. CDR3 coding DNA: TGTGCCAGCAGCTTATATGGTGGGAGCACAGATACGCAGTATTTT. Translation gives CASSLYGGSTDTQYF.